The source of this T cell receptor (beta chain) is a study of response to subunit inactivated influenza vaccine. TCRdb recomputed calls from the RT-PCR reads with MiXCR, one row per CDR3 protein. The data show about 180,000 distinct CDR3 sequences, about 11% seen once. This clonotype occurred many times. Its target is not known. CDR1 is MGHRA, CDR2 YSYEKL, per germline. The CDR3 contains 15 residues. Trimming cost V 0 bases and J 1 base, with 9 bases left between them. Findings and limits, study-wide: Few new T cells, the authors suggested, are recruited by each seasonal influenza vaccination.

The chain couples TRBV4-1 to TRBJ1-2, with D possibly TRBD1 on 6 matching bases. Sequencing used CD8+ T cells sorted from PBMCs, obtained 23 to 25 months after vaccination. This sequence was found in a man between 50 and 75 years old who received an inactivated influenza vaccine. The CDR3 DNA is TGCGCCAGCAGCCAAGACAGGGGTTATAACTATGGCTACACCTTC. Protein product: CASSQDRGYNYGYTF.